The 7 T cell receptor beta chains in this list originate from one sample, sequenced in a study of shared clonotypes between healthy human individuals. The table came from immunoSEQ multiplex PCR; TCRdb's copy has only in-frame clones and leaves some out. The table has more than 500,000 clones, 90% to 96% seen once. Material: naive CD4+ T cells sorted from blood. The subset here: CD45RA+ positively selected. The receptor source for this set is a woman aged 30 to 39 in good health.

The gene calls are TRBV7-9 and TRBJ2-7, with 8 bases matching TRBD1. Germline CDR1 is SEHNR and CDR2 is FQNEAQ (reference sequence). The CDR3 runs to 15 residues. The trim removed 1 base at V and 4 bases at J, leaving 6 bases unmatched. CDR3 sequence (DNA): TGTGCCAGCAGCTTAGTCCAGGGGGCTAGGTACGAGCAGTACTTC. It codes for CASSLVQGARYEQYF.

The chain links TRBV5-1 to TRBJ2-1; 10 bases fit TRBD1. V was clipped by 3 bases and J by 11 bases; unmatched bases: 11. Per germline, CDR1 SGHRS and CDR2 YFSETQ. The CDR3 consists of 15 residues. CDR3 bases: TGCGCCAGCAGCTCCGGGACAGGGGAGGGAGGAAAGCAGTTCTTC. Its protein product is CASSSGTGEGGKQFF.

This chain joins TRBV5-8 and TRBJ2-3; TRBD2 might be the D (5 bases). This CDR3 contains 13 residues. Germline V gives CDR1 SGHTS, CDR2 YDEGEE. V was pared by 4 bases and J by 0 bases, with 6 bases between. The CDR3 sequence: CASSGLSTDTQYF. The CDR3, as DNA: TGTGCCAGCAGCGGACTTAGCACAGATACGCAGTATTTT.

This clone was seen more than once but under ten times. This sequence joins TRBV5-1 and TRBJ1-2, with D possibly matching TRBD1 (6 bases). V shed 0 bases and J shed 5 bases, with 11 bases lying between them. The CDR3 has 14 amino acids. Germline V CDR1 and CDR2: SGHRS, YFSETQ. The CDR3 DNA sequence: TGCGCCAGCAGCTTGGGGACAGAGGGATATGGCTACACCTTC. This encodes CASSLGTEGYGYTF.

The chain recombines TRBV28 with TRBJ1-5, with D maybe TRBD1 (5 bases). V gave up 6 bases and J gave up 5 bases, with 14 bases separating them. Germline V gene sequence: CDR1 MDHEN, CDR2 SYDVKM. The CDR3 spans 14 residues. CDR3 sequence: CASSGGTADQPQHF. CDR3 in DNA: TGTGCCAGCAGCGGTGGGACCGCCGATCAGCCCCAGCATTTT.

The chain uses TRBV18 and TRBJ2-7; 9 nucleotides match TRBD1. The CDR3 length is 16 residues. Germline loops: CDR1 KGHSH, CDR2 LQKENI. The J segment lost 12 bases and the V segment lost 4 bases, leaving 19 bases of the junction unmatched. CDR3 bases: TGTGCCAGCTCACTAAACCCGGGACAGGGAACGTCGAAGTCGTACTTC. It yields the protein CASSLNPGQGTSKSYF.

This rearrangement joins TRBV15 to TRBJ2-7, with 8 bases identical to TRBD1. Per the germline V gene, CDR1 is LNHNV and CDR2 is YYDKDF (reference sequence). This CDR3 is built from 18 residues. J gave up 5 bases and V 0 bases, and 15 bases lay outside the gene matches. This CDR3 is CATSRDTIRLGQADEQYF. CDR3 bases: TGTGCCACCAGCAGAGATACCATACGCCTGGGACAGGCGGACGAGCAGTACTTC.